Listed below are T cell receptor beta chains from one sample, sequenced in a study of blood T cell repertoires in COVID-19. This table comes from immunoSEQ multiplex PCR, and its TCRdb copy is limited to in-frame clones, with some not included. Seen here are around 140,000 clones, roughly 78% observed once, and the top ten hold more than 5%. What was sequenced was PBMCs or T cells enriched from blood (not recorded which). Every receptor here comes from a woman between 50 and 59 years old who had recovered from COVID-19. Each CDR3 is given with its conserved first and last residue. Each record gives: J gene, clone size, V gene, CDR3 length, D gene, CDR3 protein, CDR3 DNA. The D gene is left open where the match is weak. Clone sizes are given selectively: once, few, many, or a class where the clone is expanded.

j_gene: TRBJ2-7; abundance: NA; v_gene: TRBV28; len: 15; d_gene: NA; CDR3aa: CASMGGWGAFYEQYF; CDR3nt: TGTGCCAGCATGGGAGGGTGGGGGGCATTCTACGAGCAGTACTTC
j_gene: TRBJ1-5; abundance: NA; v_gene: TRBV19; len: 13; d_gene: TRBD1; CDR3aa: CASSQGAGQPQHF; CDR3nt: TGTGCCAGTAGTCAGGGGGCAGGGCAGCCCCAGCATTTT
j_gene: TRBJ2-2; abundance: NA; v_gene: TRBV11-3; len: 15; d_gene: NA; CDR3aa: CASSLRGKNTGELFF; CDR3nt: TGTGCCAGCAGCTTAAGAGGGAAGAACACCGGGGAGCTGTTTTTT
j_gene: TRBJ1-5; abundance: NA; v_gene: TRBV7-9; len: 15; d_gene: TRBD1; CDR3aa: CASSKDRVLEQPQHF; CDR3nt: TGTGCCAGCAGCAAGGACAGGGTGTTGGAGCAGCCCCAGCATTTT
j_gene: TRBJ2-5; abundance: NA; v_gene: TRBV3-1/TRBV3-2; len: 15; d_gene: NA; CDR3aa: CASSPPVGVEETQYF; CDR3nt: TGTGCCAGCAGCCCCCCCGTAGGGGTCGAAGAGACCCAGTACTTC
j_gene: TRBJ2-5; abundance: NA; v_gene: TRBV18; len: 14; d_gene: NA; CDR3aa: CASSPPTGGETQYF; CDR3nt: TGTGCCAGCTCACCACCGACCGGCGGAGAGACCCAGTACTTC
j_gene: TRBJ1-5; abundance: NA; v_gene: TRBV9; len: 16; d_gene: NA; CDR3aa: CASSVVAREGNQPQHF; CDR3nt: TGTGCCAGCAGCGTAGTGGCCAGGGAAGGCAATCAGCCCCAGCATTTT
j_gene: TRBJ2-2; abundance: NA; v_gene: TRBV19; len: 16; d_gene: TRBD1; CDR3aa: CASSILQGVNTGELFF; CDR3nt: TGTGCCAGTAGTATCCTACAGGGGGTAAACACCGGGGAGCTGTTTTTT
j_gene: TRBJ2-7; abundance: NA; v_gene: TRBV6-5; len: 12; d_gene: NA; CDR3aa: CASSRLDSEQYF; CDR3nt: TGTGCCAGCAGTCGACTAGATTCCGAGCAGTACTTC
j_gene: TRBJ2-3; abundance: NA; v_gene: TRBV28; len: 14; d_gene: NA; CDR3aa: CASSFYGESDTQYF; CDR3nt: TGTGCCAGCAGTTTTTACGGGGAATCAGATACGCAGTATTTT
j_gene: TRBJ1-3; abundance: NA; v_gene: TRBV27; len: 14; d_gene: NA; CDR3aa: CASRRVASGNTIYF; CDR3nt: TGTGCCAGCCGGAGGGTGGCATCTGGAAACACCATATATTTT
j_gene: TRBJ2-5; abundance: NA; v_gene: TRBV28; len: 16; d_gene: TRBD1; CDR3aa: CASSAEATGGGETQYF; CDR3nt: TGTGCCAGCAGTGCCGAGGCGACAGGGGGAGGTGAGACCCAGTACTTC
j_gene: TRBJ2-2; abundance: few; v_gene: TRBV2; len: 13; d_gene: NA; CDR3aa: CASSQIPTGELFF; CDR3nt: TGTGCCAGCAGTCAAATCCCCACCGGGGAGCTGTTTTTT
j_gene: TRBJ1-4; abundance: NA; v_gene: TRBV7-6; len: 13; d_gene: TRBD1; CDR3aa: CASRTGFNEKLFF; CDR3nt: TGTGCCAGCAGGACAGGGTTTAATGAAAAACTGTTTTTT
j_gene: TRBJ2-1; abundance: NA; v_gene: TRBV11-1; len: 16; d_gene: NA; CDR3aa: CASSLGGRVKYNEQFF; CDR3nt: TGTGCCAGCAGCTTAGGGGGCAGGGTGAAATACAATGAGCAGTTCTTC
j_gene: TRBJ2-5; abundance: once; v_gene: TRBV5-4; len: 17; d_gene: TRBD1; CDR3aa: CASSSPIGTGGLETQYF; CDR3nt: TGTGCCAGCAGCTCGCCTATCGGGACAGGGGGGTTAGAGACCCAGTACTTC
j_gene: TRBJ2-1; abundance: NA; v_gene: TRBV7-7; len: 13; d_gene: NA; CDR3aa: CASSLTGYNEQFF; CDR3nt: TGTGCCAGCAGCTTGACGGGGTACAATGAGCAGTTCTTC
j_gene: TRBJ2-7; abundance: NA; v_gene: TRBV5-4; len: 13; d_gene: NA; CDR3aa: CASSEGVSYEQYF; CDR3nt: TGTGCCAGCAGCGAGGGGGTCTCCTACGAGCAGTACTTC
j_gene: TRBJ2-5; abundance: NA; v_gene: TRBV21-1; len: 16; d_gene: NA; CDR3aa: CASSKEGQGNQETQYF; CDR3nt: TGTGCCAGCAGCAAAGAGGGACAGGGAAACCAGGAGACCCAGTACTTC
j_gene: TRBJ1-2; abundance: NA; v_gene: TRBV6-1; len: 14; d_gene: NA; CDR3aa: CASSEVGGAYGYTF; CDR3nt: TGTGCCAGCAGTGAAGTTGGGGGGGCGTATGGCTACACCTTC
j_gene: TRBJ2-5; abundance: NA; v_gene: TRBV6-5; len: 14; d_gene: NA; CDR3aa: CASSYSTGQETQYF; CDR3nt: TGTGCCAGCAGTTACTCGACTGGGCAAGAGACCCAGTACTTC
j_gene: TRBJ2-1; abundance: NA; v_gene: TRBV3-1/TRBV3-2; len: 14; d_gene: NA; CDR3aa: CASRGRGSWDEQFF; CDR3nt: TGTGCCAGTAGAGGGCGAGGGTCCTGGGATGAGCAGTTCTTC